These T cell receptor beta chains were read from a single sample in a study of T-cell reconstitution after alpha-beta-depleted transplantation in children. TCRdb fed the PCR reads into MiXCR, producing one record per CDR3 protein. Of fewer than 550,000 distinct CDR3 sequences in the sample, approximately 10% were seen once. The sample in question was PBMCs, mostly from graft donor cells, obtained 180 days after TCRalphabeta/CD19-depleted stem cell transplant. Receptor source: a female patient aged 2-9 years who had a stem cell transplant for aplastic anemia, so the T cells may come from the graft donor. CDR3s include the opening cysteine and the closing phenylalanine or tryptophan. Clone size appears in some rows only: once, few, many, or a class for an expanded clone.

clone_size: few; v_call: TRBV20-1; cdr3_aa: CSARDPTSSGSSYEQYF
clone_size: NA; v_call: TRBV7-9; cdr3_aa: CASSTRLETQYF
clone_size: few; v_call: TRBV28; cdr3_aa: CASSTGQGGYNEQFF
clone_size: many; v_call: TRBV29-1; cdr3_aa: CSVELWDRGWTGELFF
clone_size: few; v_call: TRBV28; cdr3_aa: CASSPQRGLNEKLFF
clone_size: NA; v_call: TRBV6-2/TRBV6-3; cdr3_aa: CASSSYVSPQGRVGTNEQFF
clone_size: few; v_call: TRBV7-2; cdr3_aa: CASSLGSRVAETQYF
clone_size: NA; v_call: TRBV30; cdr3_aa: CAWSVGESRVYGYTF
clone_size: few; v_call: TRBV7-8; cdr3_aa: CASLPRSWQETQYF
clone_size: few; v_call: TRBV7-2; cdr3_aa: CASSLAAGAYEQYF
clone_size: NA; v_call: TRBV20-1; cdr3_aa: CSAWGPNDHEQYF
clone_size: NA; v_call: TRBV29-1; cdr3_aa: CSLTSGSGSYNEQFF
clone_size: many; v_call: TRBV5-1; cdr3_aa: CASSLWPGTSGLGPGELFF
clone_size: few; v_call: TRBV5-1; cdr3_aa: CASAGLLTATDTQYF
clone_size: NA; v_call: TRBV24-1; cdr3_aa: CATSNTGIKQYF
clone_size: NA; v_call: TRBV7-9; cdr3_aa: CASSFRSGKGANVLTF
clone_size: many; v_call: TRBV7-9; cdr3_aa: CASSFAVTDTQYF
clone_size: NA; v_call: TRBV19; cdr3_aa: CASNKGRLLTEAFF
clone_size: NA; v_call: TRBV20-1; cdr3_aa: CSARGSLAAFLDTQYF
clone_size: few; v_call: TRBV11-2; cdr3_aa: CASSLVAGAFTGELFF
clone_size: NA; v_call: TRBV6-2/TRBV6-3; cdr3_aa: CASKTLLANTGELFF
clone_size: once; v_call: TRBV7-9; cdr3_aa: CASSFRDRDGYTF
clone_size: few; v_call: TRBV7-9; cdr3_aa: CASSRQGNTIYF
clone_size: few; v_call: TRBV21-1; cdr3_aa: CASSKARGDRNNEQFF
clone_size: few; v_call: TRBV18; cdr3_aa: CASSPPRTGDSPLHF
clone_size: NA; v_call: TRBV18; cdr3_aa: CASSAPGQGVTDTQYF
clone_size: few; v_call: TRBV14; cdr3_aa: CASSHPKMGREGYNEQFF
clone_size: few; v_call: TRBV12-3/TRBV12-4; cdr3_aa: CASSFGGAGYGYTF
clone_size: few; v_call: TRBV7-9; cdr3_aa: CASSLWRGEVRGETQYF
clone_size: NA; v_call: TRBV13; cdr3_aa: CASSRAGQGPDTQYF
clone_size: NA; v_call: TRBV29-1; cdr3_aa: CSAYRVETNEKLFF
clone_size: NA; v_call: TRBV28; cdr3_aa: CASYSMGVWNTEAFF
clone_size: many; v_call: TRBV25-1; cdr3_aa: CASSELGRNTEAFF
clone_size: NA; v_call: TRBV18; cdr3_aa: CASSPVVGLRTDNEQFF
clone_size: few; v_call: TRBV19; cdr3_aa: CASSFLAGGLSDEQFF
clone_size: NA; v_call: TRBV29-1; cdr3_aa: CSLPLQETQYF
clone_size: NA; v_call: TRBV5-1; cdr3_aa: CASSLGFSEGEETQYF
clone_size: NA; v_call: TRBV20-1; cdr3_aa: CSATRGFLSGANVLTF
clone_size: NA; v_call: TRBV25-1; cdr3_aa: CASSEWPRNQPQHF
clone_size: NA; v_call: TRBV27; cdr3_aa: CASSGLINTEAFF
clone_size: NA; v_call: TRBV7-9; cdr3_aa: CASSSQGPVNYGYTF
clone_size: few; v_call: TRBV12-3/TRBV12-4; cdr3_aa: CASSTGTARSEQYF
clone_size: NA; v_call: TRBV7-9; cdr3_aa: CASSEFGTSGYEQYF
clone_size: NA; v_call: TRBV6-5; cdr3_aa: CASRPTGSEAFF
clone_size: few; v_call: TRBV12-3/TRBV12-4; cdr3_aa: CASTLRGGLSTDTQYF
clone_size: few; v_call: TRBV24-1; cdr3_aa: CATSDLVLAGAGGELFF
clone_size: few; v_call: TRBV20-1; cdr3_aa: CSFLYGRSTYNEQFF
clone_size: NA; v_call: TRBV4-3; cdr3_aa: CASSQDWVPDSSYEQYF
clone_size: NA; v_call: TRBV18; cdr3_aa: CASSPLGGLGEKLFF
clone_size: few; v_call: TRBV5-5; cdr3_aa: CASTTLDYGYTF